This T cell receptor beta chain comes out of a study of blood T cell repertoires in COVID-19. Study-level background: The analysed material was cDNA or gDNA that came from T cells, B-cell-depleted T cells, or PBMCs.

The CDR3 runs 15 residues. CDR1 is SGHRS and CDR2 is YFSETQ in the germline V gene. The ends lost 0 bases at V and 8 bases at J; junction bases unmatched: 7. Measured with immunoSEQ multiplex PCR; TCRdb has only the in-frame clones, and not every one. The sample has approximately 300,000 clones, more than 80% seen once; the top ten hold over 5.5%. This chain connects TRBV5-1 to TRBJ1-3; 8 bases fit TRBD1. This receptor was taken from a woman between 50 and 59 years old with COVID-19, enrolled during active disease. Sequencing input: peripheral blood. In DNA form, the CDR3 reads TGCGCCAGCAGCTTGGACTGGACAGGGAGTTACACCATATATTTT. It specifies CASSLDWTGSYTIYF.